These T cell receptor beta chains were read from a single sample in a study of neurological immune-mediated disorders. TCRdb analysed the 5' RACE reads with MiXCR anew, one entry per CDR3 protein. The data contain more than 75,000 distinct CDR3 sequences, about 5.2% of them singletons. Material for sequencing was PBMCs. These receptor sequences come from a woman aged 25-40 years with multiple sclerosis. Both conserved end residues are trimmed from each CDR3. Not every row has a clone size; where given, it reads once, few, many or a size class.

cdr3_length: 10; v_call: TRBV12-3/TRBV12-4; clone_size: many; j_call: TRBJ1-5; cdr3_aa: ASTSAGGPQH
cdr3_length: 11; v_call: TRBV29-1; clone_size: many; j_call: TRBJ1-1; cdr3_aa: SVEGGLGTEAF
cdr3_length: 13; v_call: TRBV7-3; clone_size: many; j_call: TRBJ1-2; cdr3_aa: ASSLAISANYGYT
cdr3_length: 12; v_call: TRBV6-5; clone_size: many; j_call: TRBJ1-1; cdr3_aa: ASSTVGVIDEAF
cdr3_length: 16; v_call: TRBV5-1; clone_size: few; j_call: TRBJ2-5; cdr3_aa: ASSLGTSGATYQETQY
cdr3_length: 12; v_call: TRBV5-1; clone_size: few; j_call: TRBJ2-2; cdr3_aa: ASSLIEGAGELF
cdr3_length: 14; v_call: TRBV4-3; clone_size: -; j_call: TRBJ2-1; cdr3_aa: ASSQDYRTGGDEQF
cdr3_length: 12; v_call: TRBV7-6; clone_size: few; j_call: TRBJ1-5; cdr3_aa: ASSLGEPNQPQH
cdr3_length: 13; v_call: TRBV5-1; clone_size: many; j_call: TRBJ2-3; cdr3_aa: ASSSTGGWTDTQY
cdr3_length: 13; v_call: TRBV20-1; clone_size: many; j_call: TRBJ2-5; cdr3_aa: SARDGTGRGETQY
cdr3_length: 14; v_call: TRBV15; clone_size: many; j_call: TRBJ1-2; cdr3_aa: ATSRGGQGGNYGYT
cdr3_length: 14; v_call: TRBV3-1; clone_size: many; j_call: TRBJ2-5; cdr3_aa: ASSQAGGRAGETQY
cdr3_length: 13; v_call: TRBV4-1; clone_size: few; j_call: TRBJ1-2; cdr3_aa: ASSQEASRDYGYT
cdr3_length: 16; v_call: TRBV12-3/TRBV12-4; clone_size: few; j_call: TRBJ1-1; cdr3_aa: ASRPLRGGEVLGTEAF
cdr3_length: 13; v_call: TRBV4-1; clone_size: many; j_call: TRBJ1-1; cdr3_aa: ASSQDGGGWTEAF
cdr3_length: 12; v_call: TRBV6-5; clone_size: many; j_call: TRBJ1-6; cdr3_aa: ASSRNGLNSPLH
cdr3_length: 14; v_call: TRBV5-1; clone_size: many; j_call: TRBJ2-2; cdr3_aa: ASSLAAGQGPGELF
cdr3_length: 13; v_call: TRBV20-1; clone_size: many; j_call: TRBJ2-5; cdr3_aa: SARDLRQGGETQY
cdr3_length: 12; v_call: TRBV5-1; clone_size: many; j_call: TRBJ1-5; cdr3_aa: ASKQDLGDQPQH
cdr3_length: 14; v_call: TRBV6-6; clone_size: many; j_call: TRBJ2-1; cdr3_aa: ASSSEKGATYNEQF
cdr3_length: 13; v_call: TRBV6-5; clone_size: -; j_call: TRBJ2-7; cdr3_aa: ASSYSGLAGDEQY
cdr3_length: 12; v_call: TRBV28; clone_size: -; j_call: TRBJ2-2; cdr3_aa: ATTLSGAAGELF
cdr3_length: 12; v_call: TRBV5-1; clone_size: -; j_call: TRBJ2-2; cdr3_aa: ASRSEVNTGELF
cdr3_length: 12; v_call: TRBV25-1; clone_size: few; j_call: TRBJ2-7; cdr3_aa: ASSERDRVYEQY